The subject of this entry is one TCR beta chain. Its cognate antigen is unknown. It was CD45RO-negative cells, positively selected for CCR7, that made up naive CD8 cells, with terminally differentiated effector memory CD45RA+ cells excluded. The data originate from a study of shared clonotypes between healthy human individuals. Findings and caveats of the study: Richness estimates generally favored naive over memory subsets. It was anticipated that sequencing depth would influence how many clonotypes donors shared. The four-donor shared clonotypes exceeded non-shared clonotypes in generation probability, with non-shared ones scoring lower.

V lost 2 bases to trimming and J lost 2 bases; unmatched junction nucleotides: 5. Looked up from germline, CDR1 is WSHSY and CDR2 is SAAADI. This CDR3 has 15 amino acids. Once extracted for a subset, genomic DNA was divided evenly among several immunoSEQ plates. Sequencing used immunoSEQ multiplex PCR; TCRdb keeps in-frame clones, though not all of them. The sample includes hundreds of thousands of clones, 95% to 96% seen only once; the top ten take over 0.09%. The clonotype comes from a woman in her thirties in good health. The sequenced material came from naive CD8+ T cells sorted from blood. This rearrangement joins TRBV10-2 to TRBJ1-2, with 7 bases identical to TRBD1. CDR3 nucleotide sequence: TGCGCCAGCAGTGAGCTAACAGGGGTCAACTATGGCTACACCTTC. Translating gives CASSELTGVNYGYTF.